This T cell receptor (beta chain) was captured by sequencing in a study of CD8+CD57+ T cells in acquired aplastic anemia. In regard to this clonotype: Its antigen remains unidentified.

Template material for TCR beta VDJ and CDR3 profiling consisted of genomic DNA. From the reads, TCRdb called clonotypes with MiXCR, one entry per CDR3 protein. Of 150,000 to 200,000 distinct CDR3 sequences listed, 48% were seen once; the top ten hold 1.8%. CDR3 size: 12 residues. In germline, CDR1 is SGHDT, CDR2 YYEEEE. V gave up 6 bases and J gave up 8 bases, with 11 bases separating them. Study-wide results and limits: Sharing between patients and controls was observed for roughly 30 CD8+ CDR3 sequences. Any difference that existed in CD8+ Simpson's diversity between patients and controls was not significant.

All patients picked for sequencing had shown, by flow cytometry, an expansion of CD8+CD57+ cells. This TCR was sampled from a human donor with aplastic anemia. V is TRBV5-6 and J is TRBJ1-4; D unclear. The sequenced material came from sorted CD4+, CD8+, or CD8+CD57+ T cells (not recorded which) from PBMCs. The CDR3 DNA sequence: TGTGCCAGCAACGGATTGGGGGAAAAACTGTTTTTT. Translated: CASNGLGEKLFF.